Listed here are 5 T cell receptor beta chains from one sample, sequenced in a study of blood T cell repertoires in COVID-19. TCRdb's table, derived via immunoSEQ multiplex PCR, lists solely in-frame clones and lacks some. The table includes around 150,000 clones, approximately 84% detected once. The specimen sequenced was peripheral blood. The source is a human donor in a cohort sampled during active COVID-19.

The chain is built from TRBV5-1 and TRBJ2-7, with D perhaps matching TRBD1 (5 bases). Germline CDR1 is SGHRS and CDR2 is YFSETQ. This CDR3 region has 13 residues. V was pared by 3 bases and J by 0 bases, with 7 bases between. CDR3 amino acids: CASSSDNSYEQYF. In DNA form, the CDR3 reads TGCGCCAGCAGCTCGGACAACTCCTACGAGCAGTACTTC.

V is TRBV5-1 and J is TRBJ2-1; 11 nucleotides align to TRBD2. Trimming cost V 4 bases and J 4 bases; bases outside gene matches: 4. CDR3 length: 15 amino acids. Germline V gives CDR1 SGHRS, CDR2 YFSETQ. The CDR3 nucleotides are TGCGCCAGCAGCCCTAGCGGGGGGACATACAATGAGCAGTTCTTC. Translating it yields CASSPSGGTYNEQFF.

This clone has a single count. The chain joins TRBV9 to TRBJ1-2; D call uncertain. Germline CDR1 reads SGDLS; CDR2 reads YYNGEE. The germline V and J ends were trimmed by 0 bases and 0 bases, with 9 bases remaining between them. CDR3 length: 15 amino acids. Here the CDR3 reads CASSVDGDANYGYTF. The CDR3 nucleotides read TGTGCCAGCAGCGTAGACGGGGATGCTAACTATGGCTACACCTTC.

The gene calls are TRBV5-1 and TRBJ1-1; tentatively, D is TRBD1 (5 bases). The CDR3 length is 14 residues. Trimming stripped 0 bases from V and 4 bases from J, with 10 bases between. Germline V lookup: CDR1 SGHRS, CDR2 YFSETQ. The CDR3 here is CASSLEAGRTEAFF. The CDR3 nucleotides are TGCGCCAGCAGCTTGGAGGCAGGGCGCACTGAAGCTTTCTTT.

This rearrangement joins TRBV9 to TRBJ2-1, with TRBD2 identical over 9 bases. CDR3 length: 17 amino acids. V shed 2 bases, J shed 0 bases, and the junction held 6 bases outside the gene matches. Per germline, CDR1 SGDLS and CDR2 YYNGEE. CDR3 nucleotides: TGTGCCAGCAGCGTCCTCCCGACTAGCGGCTCCTACAATGAGCAGTTCTTC. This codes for CASSVLPTSGSYNEQFF.